This T cell receptor beta chain is drawn from a study of sequential checkpoint blockade in melanoma. Study-wide background: Both treatment sequences were followed by maintenance nivolumab.

Treatment noted: randomized to nivolumab then ipilimumab (arm A) or the reverse (arm B). Sorted cells were live CD3+CD8+, lacking CD19 and CD56, from PBMCs. This clone occurred a few times. The table came from immunoSEQ multiplex PCR; TCRdb's copy has only in-frame clones and leaves some out. Of fewer than 45,000 clones in the sample, 75% to 90% are singletons; the top ten hold 9.5% to 15%. Germline trimming cut 2 bases from V and 4 bases from J; bases unmatched to any gene: 4. This CDR3 spans 15 amino acids. Germline CDR1 SGHTA, CDR2 FQGTGA. Source: CD8+ T cells sorted from blood (inferred from file names), taken from a patient given nivolumab and ipilimumab in sequence. The J gene is TRBJ1-1, the V gene TRBV7-3, with TRBD1 matching 10 bases. This receptor was identified in a human donor with melanoma. The CDR3 here is CASSLSGQGVTEAFF. The CDR3 region has the DNA TGTGCCAGCAGCTTATCTGGACAGGGGGTCACTGAAGCTTTCTTT.